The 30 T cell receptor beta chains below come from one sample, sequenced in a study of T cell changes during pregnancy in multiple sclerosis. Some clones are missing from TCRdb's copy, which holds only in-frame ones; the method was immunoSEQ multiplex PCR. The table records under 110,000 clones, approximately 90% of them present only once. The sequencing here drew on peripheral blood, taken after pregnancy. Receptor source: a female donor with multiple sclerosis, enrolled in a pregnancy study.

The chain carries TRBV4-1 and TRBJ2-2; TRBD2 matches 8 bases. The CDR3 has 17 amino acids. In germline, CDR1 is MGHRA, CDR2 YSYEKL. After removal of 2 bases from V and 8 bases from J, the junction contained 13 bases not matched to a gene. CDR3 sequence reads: CASSQLDWREALGELFF. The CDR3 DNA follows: TGCGCCAGCAGCCAATTGGACTGGCGGGAGGCCCTGGGGGAGCTGTTTTTT.

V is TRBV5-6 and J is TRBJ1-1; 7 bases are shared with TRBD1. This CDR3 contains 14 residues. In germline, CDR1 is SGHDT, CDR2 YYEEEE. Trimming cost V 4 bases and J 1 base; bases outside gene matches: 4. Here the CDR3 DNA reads TGTGCCAGCAGCACGGGACAGAAGAACACTGAAGCTTTCTTT. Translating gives CASSTGQKNTEAFF.

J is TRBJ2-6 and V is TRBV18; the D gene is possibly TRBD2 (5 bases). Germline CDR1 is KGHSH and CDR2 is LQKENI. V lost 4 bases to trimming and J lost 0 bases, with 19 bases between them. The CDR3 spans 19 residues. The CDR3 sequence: CASSLPYRTAVSGANVLTF. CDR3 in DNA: TGTGCCAGCTCACTACCCTATCGGACTGCCGTCTCTGGGGCCAACGTCCTGACTTTC. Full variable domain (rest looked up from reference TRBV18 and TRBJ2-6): NAGVMQNPRHLVRRRGQEARLRCSPMKGHSHVYWYRQLPEEGLKFMVYLQKENIIDESGMPKERFSAEFPKEGPSILRIQQVVRGDSAAYFCASSLPYRTAVSGANVLTFGAGSRLTVL.

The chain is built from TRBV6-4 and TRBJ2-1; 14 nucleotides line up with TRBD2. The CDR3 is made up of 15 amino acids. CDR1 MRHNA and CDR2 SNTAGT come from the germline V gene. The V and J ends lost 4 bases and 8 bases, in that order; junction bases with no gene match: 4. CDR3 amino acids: CASSGLAGGIDEQFF. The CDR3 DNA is TGTGCCAGCAGTGGACTAGCGGGAGGGATCGATGAGCAGTTCTTC.

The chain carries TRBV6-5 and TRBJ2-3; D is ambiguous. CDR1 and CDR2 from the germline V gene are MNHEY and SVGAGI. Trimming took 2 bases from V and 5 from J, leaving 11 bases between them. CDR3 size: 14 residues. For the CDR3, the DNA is TGTGCCAGCAGTTACGGGCAGCCCGGAGATACGCAGTATTTT. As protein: CASSYGQPGDTQYF.

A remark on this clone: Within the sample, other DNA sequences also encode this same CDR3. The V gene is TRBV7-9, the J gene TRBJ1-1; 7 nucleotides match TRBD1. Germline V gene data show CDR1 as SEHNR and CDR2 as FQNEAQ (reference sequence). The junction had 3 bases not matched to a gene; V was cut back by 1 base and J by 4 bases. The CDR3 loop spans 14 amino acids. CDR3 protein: CASSLDRGGTEAFF. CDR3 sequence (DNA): TGTGCCAGCAGCTTAGACAGGGGCGGCACTGAAGCTTTCTTT.

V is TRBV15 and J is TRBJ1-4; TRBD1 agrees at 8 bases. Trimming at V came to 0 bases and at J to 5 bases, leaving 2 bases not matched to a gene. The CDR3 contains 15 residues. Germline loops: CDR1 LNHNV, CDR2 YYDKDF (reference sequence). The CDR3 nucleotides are TGTGCCACCAGCAGAGATCGACAGGGGAATGAAAAACTGTTTTTT. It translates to CATSRDRQGNEKLFF.

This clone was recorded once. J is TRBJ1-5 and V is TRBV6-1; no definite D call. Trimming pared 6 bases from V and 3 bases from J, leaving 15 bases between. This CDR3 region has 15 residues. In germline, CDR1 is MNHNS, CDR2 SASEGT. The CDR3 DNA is TGTGCCAGCAGACCTACGGGAGGTTTCAATCAGCCCCAGCATTTT. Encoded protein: CASRPTGGFNQPQHF.

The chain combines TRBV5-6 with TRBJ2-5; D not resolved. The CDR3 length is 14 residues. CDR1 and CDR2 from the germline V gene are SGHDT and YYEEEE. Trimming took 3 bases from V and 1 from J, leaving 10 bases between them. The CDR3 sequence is CASSYMGRQETQYF. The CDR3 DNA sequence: TGTGCCAGCAGCTACATGGGCCGCCAAGAGACCCAGTACTTC.

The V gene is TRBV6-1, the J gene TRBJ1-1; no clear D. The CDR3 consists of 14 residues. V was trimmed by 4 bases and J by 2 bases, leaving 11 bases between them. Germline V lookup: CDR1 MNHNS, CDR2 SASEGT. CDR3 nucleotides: TGTGCCAGCAGTGTCCCCGGTAGTAACACTGAAGCTTTCTTT. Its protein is CASSVPGSNTEAFF.

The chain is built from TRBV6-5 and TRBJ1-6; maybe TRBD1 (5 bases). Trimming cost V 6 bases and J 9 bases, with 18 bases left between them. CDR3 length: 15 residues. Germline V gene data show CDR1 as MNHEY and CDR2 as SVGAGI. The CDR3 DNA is TGTGCCAGCAGCCAAGGCAGGGAGGGGAGTTCACCCCTCCACTTT. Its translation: CASSQGREGSSPLHF.

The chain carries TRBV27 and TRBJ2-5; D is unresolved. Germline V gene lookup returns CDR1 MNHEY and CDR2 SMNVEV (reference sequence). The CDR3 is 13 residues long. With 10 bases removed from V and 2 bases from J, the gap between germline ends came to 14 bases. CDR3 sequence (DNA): TGTGCCACCTCCCTTTTCAGGCAAGAGACCCAGTACTTC. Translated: CATSLFRQETQYF.

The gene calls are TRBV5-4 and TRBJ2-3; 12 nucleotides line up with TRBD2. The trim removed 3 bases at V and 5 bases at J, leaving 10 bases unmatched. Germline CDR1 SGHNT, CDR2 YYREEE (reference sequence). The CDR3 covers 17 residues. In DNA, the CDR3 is TGTGCCAGCAGCTCCCACACTAGCGGGGGGTTTAAAGATACGCAGTATTTT. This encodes CASSSHTSGGFKDTQYF.

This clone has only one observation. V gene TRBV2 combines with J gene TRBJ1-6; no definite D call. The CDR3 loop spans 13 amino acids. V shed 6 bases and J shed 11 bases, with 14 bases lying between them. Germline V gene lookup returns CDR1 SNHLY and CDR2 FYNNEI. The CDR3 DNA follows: TGTGCCAGCAGCCAGGAGGCTGGCGCACCCCTCCACTTT. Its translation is CASSQEAGAPLHF. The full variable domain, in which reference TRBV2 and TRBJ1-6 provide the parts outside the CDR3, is EPEVTQTPSHQVTQMGQEVILRCVPISNHLYFYWYRQILGQKVEFLVSFYNNEISEKSEIFDDQFSVERPDGSNFTLKIRSTKLEDSAMYFCASSQEAGAPLHFGNGTRLTVT.

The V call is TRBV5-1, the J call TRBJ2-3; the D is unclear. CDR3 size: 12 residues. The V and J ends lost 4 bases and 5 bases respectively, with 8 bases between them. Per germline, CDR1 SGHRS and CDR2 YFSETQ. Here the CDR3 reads CASSGLGDTQYF. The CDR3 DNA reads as TGCGCCAGCAGCGGGCTGGGAGATACGCAGTATTTT.

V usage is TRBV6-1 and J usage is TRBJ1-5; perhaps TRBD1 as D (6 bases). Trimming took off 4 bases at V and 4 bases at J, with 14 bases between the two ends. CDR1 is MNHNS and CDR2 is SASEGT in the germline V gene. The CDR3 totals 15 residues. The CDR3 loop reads CASSAADSLNQPQHF. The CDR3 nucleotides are TGTGCCAGCAGTGCCGCGGACAGCTTAAATCAGCCCCAGCATTTT.

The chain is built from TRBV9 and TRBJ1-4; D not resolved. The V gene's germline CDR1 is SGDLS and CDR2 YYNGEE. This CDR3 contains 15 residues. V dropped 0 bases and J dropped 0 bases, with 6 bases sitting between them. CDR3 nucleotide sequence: TGTGCCAGCAGCGTAGCAGGTACAACTAATGAAAAACTGTTTTTT. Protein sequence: CASSVAGTTNEKLFF. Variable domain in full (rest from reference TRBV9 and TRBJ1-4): DSGVTQTPKHLITATGQRVTLRCSPRSGDLSVYWYQQSLDQGLQFLIQYYNGEERAKGNILERFSAQQFPDLHSELNLSSLELGDSALYFCASSVAGTTNEKLFFGSGTQLSVL.

The CDR3 here is CAIMGLSGTSGYNEQFF. The CDR3, as DNA: TGTGCCATCATGGGGTTATCCGGGACTAGCGGTTACAATGAGCAGTTCTTC. The chain combines TRBV10-3 with TRBJ2-1; 11 nucleotides align to TRBD2. CDR1 and CDR2 from the germline V gene are ENHRY and SYGVKD. CDR3 length equals 17 residues. Germline trimming cut 7 bases from V and 4 bases from J; bases unmatched to any gene: 12.

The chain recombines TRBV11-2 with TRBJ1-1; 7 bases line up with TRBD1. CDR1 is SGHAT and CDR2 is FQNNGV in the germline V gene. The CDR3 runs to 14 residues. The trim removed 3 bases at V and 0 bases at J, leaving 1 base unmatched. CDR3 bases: TGTGCCAGCAGCTTCCAGGGGGTGAACACTGAAGCTTTCTTT. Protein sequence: CASSFQGVNTEAFF.

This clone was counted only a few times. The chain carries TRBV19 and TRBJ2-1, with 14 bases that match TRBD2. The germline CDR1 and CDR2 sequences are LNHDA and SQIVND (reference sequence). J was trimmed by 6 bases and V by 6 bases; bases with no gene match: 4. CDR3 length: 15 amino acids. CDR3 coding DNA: TGTGCCAGTAGGGGTGGGACTAGCGGGAGCAATGAGCAGTTCTTC. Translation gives CASRGGTSGSNEQFF.

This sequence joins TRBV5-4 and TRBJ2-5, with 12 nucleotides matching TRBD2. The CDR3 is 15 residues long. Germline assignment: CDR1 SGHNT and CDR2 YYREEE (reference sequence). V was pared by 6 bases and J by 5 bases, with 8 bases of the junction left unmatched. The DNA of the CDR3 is TGTGCCAGCACGACTAGCGGGAGCAACGCCGAGACCCAGTACTTC. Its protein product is CASTTSGSNAETQYF.

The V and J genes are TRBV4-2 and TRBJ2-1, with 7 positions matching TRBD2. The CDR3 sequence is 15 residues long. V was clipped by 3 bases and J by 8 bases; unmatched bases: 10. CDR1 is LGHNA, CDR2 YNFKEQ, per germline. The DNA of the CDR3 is TGTGCCAGCAGCCAGCTAGCGGAGGCGAGGGATGAGCAGTTCTTC. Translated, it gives CASSQLAEARDEQFF.

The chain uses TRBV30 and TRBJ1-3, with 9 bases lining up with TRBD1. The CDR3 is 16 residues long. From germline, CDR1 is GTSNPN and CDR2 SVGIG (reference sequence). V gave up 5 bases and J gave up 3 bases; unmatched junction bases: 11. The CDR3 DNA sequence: TGTGCCTGGGAGCCCCTGGACAGGGGTTATGGAAACACCATATATTTT. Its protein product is CAWEPLDRGYGNTIYF.

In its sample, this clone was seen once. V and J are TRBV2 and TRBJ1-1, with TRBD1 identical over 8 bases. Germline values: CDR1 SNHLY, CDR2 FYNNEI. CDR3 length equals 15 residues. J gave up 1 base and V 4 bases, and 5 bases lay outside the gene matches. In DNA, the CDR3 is TGTGCCAGCAGTGGGGCCAGGGGGCCGAACACTGAAGCTTTCTTT. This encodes CASSGARGPNTEAFF.

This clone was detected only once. CDR3 region: CASSQRQGGREPQHF. The CDR3 region has the DNA TGTGCCAGCAGTCAGAGACAGGGTGGTAGGGAGCCCCAGCATTTT. The chain carries TRBV2 and TRBJ1-5; 7 bases match TRBD1. Germline V gene sequence: CDR1 SNHLY, CDR2 FYNNEI. The V segment lost 5 bases and the J segment 8 bases; nucleotides outside the gene matches: 12. The CDR3 sequence is 15 residues long.

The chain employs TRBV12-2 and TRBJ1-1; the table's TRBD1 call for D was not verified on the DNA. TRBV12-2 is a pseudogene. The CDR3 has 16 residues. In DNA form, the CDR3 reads TGTGCAAGTCGCTTGAGGACAGGGAGGGAGAACACTGAAGCTTTCTTT. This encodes CASRLRTGRENTEAFF.

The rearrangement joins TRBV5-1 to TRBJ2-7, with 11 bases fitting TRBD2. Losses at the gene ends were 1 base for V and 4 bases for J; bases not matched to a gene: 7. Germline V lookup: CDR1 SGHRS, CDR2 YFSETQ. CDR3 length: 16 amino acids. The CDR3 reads CASSLRTSGGQYEQYF. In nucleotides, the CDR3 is TGCGCCAGCAGCTTGCGAACTAGCGGGGGCCAGTACGAGCAGTACTTC.

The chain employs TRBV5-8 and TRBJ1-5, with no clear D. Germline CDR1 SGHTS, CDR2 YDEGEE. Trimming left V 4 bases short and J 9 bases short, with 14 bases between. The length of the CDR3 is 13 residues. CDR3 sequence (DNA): TGTGCCAGCAGCGATGGGGAGGCTCTGCCCCAGCATTTT. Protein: CASSDGEALPQHF.

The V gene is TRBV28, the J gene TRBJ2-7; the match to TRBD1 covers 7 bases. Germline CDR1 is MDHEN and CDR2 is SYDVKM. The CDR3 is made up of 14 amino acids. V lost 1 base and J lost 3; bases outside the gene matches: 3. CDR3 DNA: TGTGCCAGCAGTTTATCGTGGACAGGCTACGAGCAGTACTTC. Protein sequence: CASSLSWTGYEQYF.

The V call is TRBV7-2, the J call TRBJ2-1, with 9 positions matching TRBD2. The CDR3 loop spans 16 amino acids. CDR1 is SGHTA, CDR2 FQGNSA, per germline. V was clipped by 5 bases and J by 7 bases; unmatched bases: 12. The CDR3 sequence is CASSKISGRSWNEQFF. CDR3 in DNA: TGTGCCAGCAGCAAGATTAGCGGGAGAAGTTGGAATGAGCAGTTCTTC.